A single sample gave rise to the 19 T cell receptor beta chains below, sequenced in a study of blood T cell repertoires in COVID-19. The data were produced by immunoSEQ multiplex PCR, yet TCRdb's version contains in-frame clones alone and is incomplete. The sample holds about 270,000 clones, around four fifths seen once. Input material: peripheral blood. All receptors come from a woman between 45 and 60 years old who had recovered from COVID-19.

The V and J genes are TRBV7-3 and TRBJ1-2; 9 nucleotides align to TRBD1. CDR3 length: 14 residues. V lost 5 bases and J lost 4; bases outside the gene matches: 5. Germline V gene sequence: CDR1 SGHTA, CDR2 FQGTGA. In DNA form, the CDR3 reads TGTGCCAGCAGCCGGGACAGGGCTGGCTATGGCTACACCTTC. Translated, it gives CASSRDRAGYGYTF.

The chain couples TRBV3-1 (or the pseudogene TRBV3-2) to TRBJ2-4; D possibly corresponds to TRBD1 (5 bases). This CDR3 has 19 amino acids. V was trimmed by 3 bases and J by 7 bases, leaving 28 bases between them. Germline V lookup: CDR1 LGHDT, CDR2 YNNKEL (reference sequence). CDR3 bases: TGTGCCAGCAGCCAGCGTATGACCATCAGGGAACACAAAAGGAACATTCAGTACTTC. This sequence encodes CASSQRMTIREHKRNIQYF.

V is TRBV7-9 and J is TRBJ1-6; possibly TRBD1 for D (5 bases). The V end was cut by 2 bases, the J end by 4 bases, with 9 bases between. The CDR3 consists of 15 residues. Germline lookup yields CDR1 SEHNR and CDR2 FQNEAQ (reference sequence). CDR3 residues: CASSLSRGYNSPLHF. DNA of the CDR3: TGTGCCAGCAGCTTATCTAGGGGTTATAATTCACCCCTCCACTTT.

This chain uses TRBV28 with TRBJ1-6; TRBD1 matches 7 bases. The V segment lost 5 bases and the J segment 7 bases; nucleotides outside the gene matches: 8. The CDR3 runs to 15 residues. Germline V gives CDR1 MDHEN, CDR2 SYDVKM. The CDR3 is CASSLDRAQNSPLHF. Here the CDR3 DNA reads TGTGCCAGCAGTCTTGACAGGGCTCAAAATTCACCCCTCCACTTT.

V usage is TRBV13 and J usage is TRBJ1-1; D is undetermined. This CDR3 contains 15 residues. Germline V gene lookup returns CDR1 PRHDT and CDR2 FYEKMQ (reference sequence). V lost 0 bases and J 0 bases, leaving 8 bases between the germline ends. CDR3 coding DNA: TGTGCCAGCAGCTTAGGACAGACCATGAACACTGAAGCTTTCTTT. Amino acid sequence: CASSLGQTMNTEAFF. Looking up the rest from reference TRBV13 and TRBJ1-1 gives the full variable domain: AAGVIQSPRHLIKEKRETATLKCYPIPRHDTVYWYQQGPGQDPQFLISFYEKMQSDKGSIPDRFSAQQFSDYHSELNMSSLELGDSALYFCASSLGQTMNTEAFFGQGTRLTVV.

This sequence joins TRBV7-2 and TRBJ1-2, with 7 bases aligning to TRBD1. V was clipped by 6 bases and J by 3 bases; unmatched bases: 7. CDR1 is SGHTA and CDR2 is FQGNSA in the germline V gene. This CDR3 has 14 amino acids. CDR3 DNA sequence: TGTGCCAGCAGTGTAGGGGGCGCCCACTATGGCTACACCTTC. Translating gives CASSVGGAHYGYTF. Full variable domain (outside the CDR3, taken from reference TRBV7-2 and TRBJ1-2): GAGVSQSPSNKVTEKGKDVELRCDPISGHTALYWYRQSLGQGLEFLIYFQGNSAPDKSGLPSDRFSAERTGGSVSTLTIQRTQQEDSAVYLCASSVGGAHYGYTFGSGTRLTVV.

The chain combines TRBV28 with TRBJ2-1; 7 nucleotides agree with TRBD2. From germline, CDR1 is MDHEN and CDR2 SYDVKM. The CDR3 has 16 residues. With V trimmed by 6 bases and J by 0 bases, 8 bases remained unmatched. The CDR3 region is CASRLPSGHSYNEQFF. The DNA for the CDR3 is TGTGCCAGCAGGTTGCCTAGCGGACACTCCTACAATGAGCAGTTCTTC.

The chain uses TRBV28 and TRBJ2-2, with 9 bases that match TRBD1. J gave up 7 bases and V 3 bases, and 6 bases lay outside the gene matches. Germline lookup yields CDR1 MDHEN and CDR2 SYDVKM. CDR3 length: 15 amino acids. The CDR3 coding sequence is TGTGCCAGCAGTTTTACAGGGGGCCTTTTCGGGGAGCTGTTTTTT. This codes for CASSFTGGLFGELFF.

The CDR3 reads CASSVSRGGAVSMNIQYF. DNA of the CDR3: TGTGCCAGCAGCGTCTCCCGGGGGGGGGCCGTTTCAATGAACATTCAGTACTTC. This rearrangement joins TRBV9 to TRBJ2-4, with 8 bases identical to TRBD2. CDR3 length: 18 residues. Germline lookup yields CDR1 SGDLS and CDR2 YYNGEE. V gave up 2 bases and J gave up 7 bases; unmatched junction bases: 17. Based on the CDR3 plus reference TRBV9 and TRBJ2-4, the full variable domain is DSGVTQTPKHLITATGQRVTLRCSPRSGDLSVYWYQQSLDQGLQFLIQYYNGEERAKGNILERFSAQQFPDLHSELNLSSLELGDSALYFCASSVSRGGAVSMNIQYFGAGTRLSVL.

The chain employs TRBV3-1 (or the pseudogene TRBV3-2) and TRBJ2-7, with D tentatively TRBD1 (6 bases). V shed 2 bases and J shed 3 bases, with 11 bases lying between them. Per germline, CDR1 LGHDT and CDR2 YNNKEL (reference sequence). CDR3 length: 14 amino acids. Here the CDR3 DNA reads TGTGCCAGCAGCCAATTCGGACAGAACTACGAGCAGTACTTC. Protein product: CASSQFGQNYEQYF.

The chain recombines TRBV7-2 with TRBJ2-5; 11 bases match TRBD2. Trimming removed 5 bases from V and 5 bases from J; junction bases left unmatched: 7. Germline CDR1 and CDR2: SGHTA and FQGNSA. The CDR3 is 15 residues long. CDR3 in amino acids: CASSATSGGGETQYF. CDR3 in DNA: TGTGCCAGCAGCGCTACTAGCGGGGGAGGGGAGACCCAGTACTTC.

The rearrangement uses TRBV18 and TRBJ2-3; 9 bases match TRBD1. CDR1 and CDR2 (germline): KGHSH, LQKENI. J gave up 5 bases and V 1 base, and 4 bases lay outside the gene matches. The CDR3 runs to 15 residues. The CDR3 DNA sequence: TGTGCCAGCTCACCACGACAGGGGGGAGTAGATACGCAGTATTTT. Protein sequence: CASSPRQGGVDTQYF.

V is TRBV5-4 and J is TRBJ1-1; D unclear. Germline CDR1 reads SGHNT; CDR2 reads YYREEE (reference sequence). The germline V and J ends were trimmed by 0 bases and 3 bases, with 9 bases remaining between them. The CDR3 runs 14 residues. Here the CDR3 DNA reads TGTGCCAGCAGCTTGGTAGCCGGGGACACTGAAGCTTTCTTT. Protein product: CASSLVAGDTEAFF.

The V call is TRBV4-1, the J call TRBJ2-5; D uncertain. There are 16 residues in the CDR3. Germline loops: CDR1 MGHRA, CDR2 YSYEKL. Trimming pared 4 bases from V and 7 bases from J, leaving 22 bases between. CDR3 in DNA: TGCGCCAGCAGCCCTTATCTGGAGACCGGCGTCAGGACCCAGTACTTC. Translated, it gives CASSPYLETGVRTQYF.

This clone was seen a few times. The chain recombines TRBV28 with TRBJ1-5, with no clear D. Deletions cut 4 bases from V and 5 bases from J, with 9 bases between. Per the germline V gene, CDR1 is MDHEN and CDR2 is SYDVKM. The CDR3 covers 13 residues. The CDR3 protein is CASSYREYQPQHF. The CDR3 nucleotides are TGTGCCAGCAGTTACCGGGAGTATCAGCCCCAGCATTTT.

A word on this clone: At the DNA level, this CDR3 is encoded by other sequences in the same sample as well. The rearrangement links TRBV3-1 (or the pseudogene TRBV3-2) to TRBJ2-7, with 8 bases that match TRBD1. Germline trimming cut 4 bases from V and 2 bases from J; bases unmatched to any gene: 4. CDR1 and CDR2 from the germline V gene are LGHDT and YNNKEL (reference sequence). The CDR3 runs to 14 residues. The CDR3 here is CASSLGQGPYEQYF. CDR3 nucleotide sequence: TGTGCCAGCAGCCTTGGACAGGGCCCCTACGAGCAGTACTTC.

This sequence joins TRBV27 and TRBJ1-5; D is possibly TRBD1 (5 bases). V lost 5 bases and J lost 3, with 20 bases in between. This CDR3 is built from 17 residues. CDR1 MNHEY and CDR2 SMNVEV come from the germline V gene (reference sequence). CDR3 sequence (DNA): TGTGCCAGCAGTCTACGTCCAGCAGAAGGGGTCAATCAGCCCCAGCATTTT. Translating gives CASSLRPAEGVNQPQHF.

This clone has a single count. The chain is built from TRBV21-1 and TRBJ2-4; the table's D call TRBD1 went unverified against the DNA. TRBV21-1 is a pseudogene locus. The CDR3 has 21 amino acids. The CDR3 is CASSKGRDELYRDRDKNIQYF. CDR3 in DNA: TGTGCCAGCAGCAAAGGTCGGGATGAGCTATACCGGGACAGGGATAAAAACATTCAGTACTTC.

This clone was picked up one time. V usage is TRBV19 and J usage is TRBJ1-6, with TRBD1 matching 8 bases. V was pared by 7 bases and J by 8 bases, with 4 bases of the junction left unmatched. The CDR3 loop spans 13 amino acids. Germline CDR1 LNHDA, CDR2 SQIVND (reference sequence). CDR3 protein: CASTEDRDSPLHF. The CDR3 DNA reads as TGTGCCAGTACAGAGGACAGGGATTCACCCCTCCACTTT.